A selection of T cell receptor beta chains follows, all from one sample in a study of blood T cell repertoires in COVID-19. Here immunoSEQ multiplex PCR was the method, and the copy in TCRdb shows in-frame clones only, minus some. The sample holds roughly 250,000 clones, just under 90% seen once. The sample consisted of peripheral blood. Source of these receptors: a woman aged 40 to 50 with acute or convalescent COVID-19. Both conserved end residues are part of each CDR3. The D gene is left open where the match is weak. Some rows mark clone size as missing; the rest say once, few, many or name a class of expanded clone.

. TRBJ1-2 . 15 TRBV9 CASSVAGGGDYGYTF TGTGCCAGCAGCGTAGCAGGTGGGGGGGACTATGGCTACACCTTC
TRBD1 TRBJ1-1 . 14 TRBV19 CASSRQGENTEAFF TGTGCCAGTAGCCGACAGGGGGAGAACACTGAAGCTTTCTTT
TRBD1 TRBJ1-1 . 15 TRBV9 CASSLDRVANTEAFF TGTGCCAGCAGCCTAGACAGGGTAGCGAACACTGAAGCTTTCTTT
. TRBJ1-2 . 14 TRBV2 CASSGTAQSYGYTF TGTGCCAGCAGTGGGACAGCACAGTCCTATGGCTACACCTTC
TRBD2 TRBJ2-5 . 15 TRBV6-1 CASSELAGVQETQYF TGTGCCAGCAGTGAACTAGCGGGGGTACAAGAGACCCAGTACTTC
TRBD1 TRBJ2-3 . 13 TRBV12-5 CASGLAPRGGDYF TGTGCTAGTGGTTTGGCTCCCAGAGGGGGCGACTATTTT
. TRBJ1-1 . 14 TRBV5-1 CASSSNIRNTEAFF TGCGCCAGCAGCTCGAACATTCGGAACACTGAAGCTTTCTTT
. TRBJ2-6 . 15 TRBV30 CAWSVAASGANVLTF TGTGCCTGGAGTGTAGCCGCCTCTGGGGCCAACGTCCTGACTTTC
. TRBJ2-2 once 13 TRBV6-1 CASSDRVAGELFF TGTGCCAGCAGTGACAGGGTTGCCGGGGAGCTGTTTTTT
. TRBJ1-3 once 17 TRBV18 CASSPYPGTPSGNTIYF TGTGCCAGCTCACCGTACCCCGGGACACCCTCTGGAAACACCATATATTTT
. TRBJ1-4 once 16 TRBV2 CASSGFEGQRNEKLFF TGTGCCAGCAGTGGCTTTGAGGGACAACGTAATGAAAAACTGTTTTTT
. TRBJ1-2 . 15 TRBV11-2 CASSQDRQVDYGYTF TGTGCCAGCAGCCAAGATAGGCAGGTGGACTATGGCTACACCTTC
. TRBJ1-4 . 13 TRBV10-1 CASSAGTNEKLFF TGCGCCAGCAGTGCCGGAACTAATGAAAAACTGTTTTTT
. TRBJ2-5 . 14 TRBV2 CASRPRQTQETQYF TGTGCCAGCAGACCCCGACAAACGCAAGAGACCCAGTACTTC
. TRBJ1-2 . 14 TRBV5-1 CASSLEGGNYGYTF TGCGCCAGCAGCTTGGAGGGAGGGAACTATGGCTACACCTTC
. TRBJ2-3 . 15 TRBV6-6 CASSYPQIHTDTQYF TGTGCCAGCAGTTACCCGCAGATACACACAGATACGCAGTATTTT
TRBD1 TRBJ2-5 once 16 TRBV3-1/TRBV3-2 CASSQDTGTGGETQYF TGTGCCAGCAGCCAAGATACAGGGACAGGGGGTGAGACCCAGTACTTC
. TRBJ1-1 . 14 TRBV18 CASSPKDRNTEAFF TGTGCCAGCTCACCAAAGGACAGGAACACTGAAGCTTTCTTT
TRBD1 TRBJ1-3 . 14 TRBV18 CASSRTGSGNTIYF TGTGCCAGCTCACGGACAGGGTCTGGAAACACCATATATTTT
. TRBJ1-1 few 11 TRBV29-1 CSVEVGRGTFF .
. TRBJ1-2 few 13 TRBV14 CASSQALGYGYTF TGTGCCAGCAGCCAAGCACTAGGCTATGGCTACACCTTC
. TRBJ1-6 . 14 TRBV2 CASVGGTYNSPLHF TGTGCCAGCGTTGGAGGAACCTATAATTCACCCCTCCACTTT
TRBD1 TRBJ1-6 . 16 TRBV6-5 CASSYSWWTGDSPLHF TGTGCCAGCAGTTACTCGTGGTGGACAGGGGATTCACCCCTCCACTTT
TRBD1 TRBJ1-1 . 16 TRBV7-9 CASSLGRTGEVTEAFF TGTGCCAGCAGCTTAGGTCGGACAGGGGAGGTTACTGAAGCTTTCTTT
TRBD1 TRBJ1-1 . 11 TRBV29-1 CSDLDRGRRFF TGCAGCGACCTTGACAGGGGGCGCCGTTTCTTT
TRBD1 TRBJ1-2 . 16 TRBV24-1 CATSDFTGGKGYGYTF TGTGCCACCAGTGATTTTACAGGGGGCAAAGGATATGGCTACACCTTC
. TRBJ1-3 . 14 TRBV20-1 CSASDQVSGNTIYF TGCAGTGCTAGTGACCAGGTCTCTGGAAACACCATATATTTT
. TRBJ1-2 . 13 TRBV27 CASWSGDFYGYTF TGTGCCAGCTGGTCAGGGGATTTCTATGGCTACACCTTC
. TRBJ1-2 . 15 TRBV19 CASSTVGQGGYGYTF TGTGCCAGTAGTACCGTCGGGCAGGGCGGCTATGGCTACACCTTC
. TRBJ1-6 . 14 TRBV5-1 CASTNGLGNSPLHF TGCGCCAGCACCAATGGGCTGGGCAATTCACCCCTCCACTTT
TRBD1 TRBJ2-1 . 16 TRBV11-2 CASSSDPGDRNNEQFF TGTGCCAGCAGCTCTGACCCCGGGGACAGAAACAATGAGCAGTTCTTC
. TRBJ2-4 . 15 TRBV5-6 CASSREFGAKNIQYF TGTGCCAGCAGCCGGGAGTTTGGGGCCAAAAACATTCAGTACTTC
TRBD2 TRBJ2-3 . 13 TRBV12-3/TRBV12-4 CASGLAATDTQYF TGTGCCAGCGGACTAGCGGCCACAGATACGCAGTATTTT
TRBD1 TRBJ2-5 . 14 TRBV10-3 CAISRQGGKETQYF TGTGCCATCAGTAGACAGGGGGGTAAAGAGACCCAGTACTTC
TRBD1 TRBJ1-2 . 18 TRBV5-1 CASSLSRSRTGTNYGYTF TGCGCCAGCAGCTTGAGTCGGTCCCGGACAGGAACTAACTATGGCTACACCTTC
TRBD1 TRBJ2-2 . 13 TRBV2 CASRGQGWGELFF TGTGCCAGCAGAGGACAGGGGTGGGGGGAGCTGTTTTTT
TRBD1 TRBJ2-2 . 17 TRBV5-6 CASSLIWDRGFTGELFF TGTGCCAGCAGCTTGATCTGGGACAGGGGTTTCACCGGGGAGCTGTTTTTT
TRBD1 TRBJ1-1 few 17 TRBV6-1 CASSEADRARGNTEAFF TGTGCCAGCAGTGAAGCAGACAGGGCTCGGGGGAACACTGAAGCTTTCTTT
. TRBJ2-5 . 12 TRBV5-1 CASSLSGETQYF TGCGCCAGCAGCTTATCAGGGGAGACCCAGTACTTC
TRBD2 TRBJ2-5 . 17 TRBV5-4 CASSLLGLAGAIETQYF TGTGCCAGCAGCTTGTTAGGGCTAGCGGGGGCTATTGAGACCCAGTACTTC